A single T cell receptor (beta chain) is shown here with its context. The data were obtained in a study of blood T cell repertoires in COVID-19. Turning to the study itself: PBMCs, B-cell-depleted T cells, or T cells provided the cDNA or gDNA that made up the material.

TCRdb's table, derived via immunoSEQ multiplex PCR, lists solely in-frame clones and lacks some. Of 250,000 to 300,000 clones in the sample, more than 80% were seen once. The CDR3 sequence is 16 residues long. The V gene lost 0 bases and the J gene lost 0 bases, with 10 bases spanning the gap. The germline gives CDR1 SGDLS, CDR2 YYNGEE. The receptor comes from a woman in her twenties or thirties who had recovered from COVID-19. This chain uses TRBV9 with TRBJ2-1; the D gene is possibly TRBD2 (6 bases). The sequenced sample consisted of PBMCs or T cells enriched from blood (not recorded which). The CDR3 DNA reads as TGTGCCAGCAGCGTAGTTGCGGGGAGCTCCTACAATGAGCAGTTCTTC. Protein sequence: CASSVVAGSSYNEQFF.